Presented here are 9 T cell receptor beta chains from one specimen sequenced in a study of Graves' ophthalmopathy and Graves' hyperthyroidism. Scientists amplified the TCR beta CDR3 regions from RNA transcripts. Second-round multiplex PCR came after a first-round RT-PCR that employed HTBI primers. TCRdb re-derived calls from the multiplex PCR reads in MiXCR, one entry per CDR3 protein. The sample has 680,000 or so distinct CDR3 sequences; roughly 20% are singletons. Sequencing used peripheral blood. The receptor set was obtained from a woman aged 18-29 years with stable Graves' hyperthyroidism. Some clones in this sample may be carry-over from other donors' samples.

The chain joins TRBV19 to TRBJ1-5, with a possible D match to TRBD1 (5 bases). The V and J ends lost 3 bases and 7 bases respectively, with 19 bases between them. CDR1 is LNHDA and CDR2 is SQIVND in the germline V gene (reference sequence). CDR3 size: 16 residues. In DNA, the CDR3 is TGTGCCAGTAGTATGGTCCGGGTAGTCGAGGGGCAGCCCCAGCATTTT. Translation gives CASSMVRVVEGQPQHF.

Ten or more counts support this clonotype. V gene TRBV9 combines with J gene TRBJ1-2; D gene ambiguous. The V end lost 0 bases, the J end lost 3 bases, and 6 bases lay between the germline ends. The CDR3 is 13 amino acids. Germline V lookup: CDR1 SGDLS, CDR2 YYNGEE. CDR3 protein: CASSVDADYGYTF. As DNA, the CDR3 is TGTGCCAGCAGCGTAGATGCGGACTATGGCTACACCTTC.

This clonotype was seen many times. This chain joins TRBV28 and TRBJ1-2; possible D gene TRBD1, 6 bases. In germline, CDR1 is MDHEN, CDR2 SYDVKM. V was trimmed by 2 bases and J by 3 bases, leaving 7 bases between them. This CDR3 region has 13 residues. Written as DNA, the CDR3 is TGTGCCAGCAGTTTAAGGACAGACTATGGCTACACCTTC. Its protein is CASSLRTDYGYTF.

V and J are TRBV6-1 and TRBJ2-7, with 9 bases that match TRBD1. The CDR3 has 16 residues. V was pared by 1 base and J by 2 bases, with 6 bases of the junction left unmatched. Germline V gene data show CDR1 as MNHNS and CDR2 as SASEGT. The CDR3: CASSEDPRTGAYEQYF. The CDR3 nucleotides are TGTGCCAGCAGTGAAGACCCCCGGACAGGGGCCTACGAGCAGTACTTC.

This clonotype was recorded at least ten times. The rearrangement uses TRBV6-1 and TRBJ1-2; 8 nucleotides agree with TRBD1. The CDR3 length is 14 residues. Germline values: CDR1 MNHNS, CDR2 SASEGT. The J segment lost 4 bases and the V segment lost 3 bases, leaving 4 bases of the junction unmatched. In nucleotides, the CDR3 is TGTGCCAGCAGTGATGGACAGGGAGGCTATGGCTACACCTTC. The encoded protein is CASSDGQGGYGYTF.

V usage is TRBV6-5 and J usage is TRBJ1-1, with D tentatively TRBD1 (6 bases). Trimming shortened V by 1 base and J by 0 bases, and 9 bases separated the two germline ends. Looked up from germline, CDR1 is MNHEY and CDR2 is SVGAGI. The length of the CDR3 is 15 residues. The CDR3 loop reads CASSYFNRVNTEAFF. CDR3 DNA: TGTGCCAGCAGTTACTTTAACAGGGTGAACACTGAAGCTTTCTTT.

This clonotype has a handful of counts. The V and J genes are TRBV18 and TRBJ2-6, with D hard to call. The V gene's germline CDR1 is KGHSH and CDR2 LQKENI. Trimming cost V 3 bases and J 4 bases, with 4 bases left between them. This CDR3 is 13 amino acids long. The CDR3 region is CASSPEGANVLTF. The CDR3 DNA is TGTGCCAGCTCACCTGAGGGGGCCAACGTCCTGACTTTC.

This clonotype has at least ten counts. This chain joins TRBV6-5 and TRBJ1-2, with D possibly TRBD1 on 5 matching bases. The germline V gene encodes CDR1 MNHEY and CDR2 SVGAGI. Trimming cost V 3 bases and J 4 bases, with 12 bases left between them. The CDR3 has 14 amino acids. The CDR3 region has the DNA TGTGCCAGCAGTTATGGGGCATACTCCTATGGCTACACCTTC. It is translated as CASSYGAYSYGYTF.

This clonotype was seen many times. The chain couples TRBV11-2 to TRBJ2-2; D call uncertain. CDR1 and CDR2 (germline): SGHAT, FQNNGV. Trimming shortened V by 0 bases and J by 2 bases, and 7 bases separated the two germline ends. The CDR3 covers 15 residues. The CDR3 here is CASSLDATNTGELFF. The CDR3, as DNA: TGTGCCAGCAGCTTAGATGCCACAAACACCGGGGAGCTGTTTTTT. The whole variable domain, remainder taken from reference TRBV11-2 and TRBJ2-2, is EAGVAQSPRYKIIEKRQSVAFWCNPISGHATLYWYQQILGQGPKLLIQFQNNGVVDDSQLPKDRFSAERLKGVDSTLKIQPAKLEDSAVYLCASSLDATNTGELFFGEGSRLTVL.